The 29 T cell receptor beta chains listed next were all sequenced from one sample in a study of cytomegalovirus exposure and HLA in healthy donors. The PCR ran on 60 Vbeta and 13 Jbeta primers. Here immunoSEQ multiplex PCR was the method, and the copy in TCRdb shows in-frame clones only, minus some. The repertoire includes fewer than 95,000 clones, approximately 57% of them detected once, and around 6.6% sits in the top ten. Sequenced input: PBMCs. The source of these receptors is a woman in her twenties or thirties in good health and CMV-seronegative.

In its sample, this clone was seen once. The rearrangement links TRBV28 to TRBJ2-7; tentative D call: TRBD1 (6 bases). The V end lost 3 bases, the J end lost 6 bases, and 15 bases lay between the germline ends. CDR3 length: 14 residues. Per germline, CDR1 MDHEN and CDR2 SYDVKM. CDR3 in DNA: TGTGCCAGCAGTTTCGCGGACAGACTACGCGAGCAGTACTTC. Its protein is CASSFADRLREQYF.

In this sample, this clone turned up a few times. The J gene is TRBJ2-7, the V gene TRBV28; D is possibly TRBD1 (6 bases). Between the trimmed V and J ends, which lost 2 bases and 0 bases, there was a span of 14 bases. The CDR3 spans 16 residues. Germline V gene data show CDR1 as MDHEN and CDR2 as SYDVKM. For the CDR3, the DNA is TGTGCCAGCAGTTTAAATTCTTGGGGACACTCCTACGAGCAGTACTTC. Translating it yields CASSLNSWGHSYEQYF.

The V call is TRBV28, the J call TRBJ1-1; TRBD1 is a possible D gene (6 bases). Germline assignment: CDR1 MDHEN and CDR2 SYDVKM. This CDR3 contains 11 residues. Between the trimmed V and J ends, which lost 3 bases and 14 bases, there was a span of 13 bases. The CDR3 DNA reads TGTGCCAGCAGTTTGTTGTCAAGGGGGTTCTTT. Amino acids: CASSLLSRGFF.

This clone was detected only a few times. V gene TRBV7-8 combines with J gene TRBJ2-3; D not resolved. V was shortened by 5 bases and J by 6 bases, with 12 bases between the two germline ends. The CDR3 totals 13 residues. Germline lookup yields CDR1 SGHVS and CDR2 FQNEAQ. CDR3 protein: CASSGYQRDTQYF. The DNA for the CDR3 is TGTGCCAGCAGCGGGTATCAGAGGGATACGCAGTATTTT.

This clone was observed a handful of times. The J gene is TRBJ1-5, the V gene TRBV19; no firm D call. This CDR3 region has 13 residues. Trimming removed 10 bases from V and 1 base from J, with 11 bases in between. The germline CDR1 and CDR2 sequences are LNHDA and SQIVND (reference sequence). CDR3 region: CATRWNSNQPQHF. The CDR3 DNA reads as TGTGCCACCAGGTGGAACAGCAATCAGCCCCAGCATTTT.

The CDR3 reads CASSTDGRGGGEEKLFF. The CDR3 DNA is TGTGCCAGTAGTACCGACGGACGGGGCGGCGGGGAAGAAAAACTGTTTTTT. This chain uses TRBV19 with TRBJ1-4; a weak D match, TRBD1 (5 bases). The CDR3 length is 17 residues. The germline V gene encodes CDR1 LNHDA and CDR2 SQIVND (reference sequence). The V end was cut by 4 bases, the J end by 8 bases, with 23 bases between.

This clone was found a few times. Other DNA sequences in this sample translate to the same CDR3. This chain connects TRBV19 to TRBJ1-5; 8 bases map to TRBD1. V dropped 5 bases and J dropped 1; count of bases not matched to a gene: 7. The CDR3 spans 16 residues. CDR1 is LNHDA and CDR2 is SQIVND in the germline V gene (reference sequence). The CDR3 coding sequence is TGTGCCAGTAGTCGTCATAGACAGGGGAGCAATCAGCCCCAGCATTTT. This encodes CASSRHRQGSNQPQHF.

The sample holds a few counts of this clone. The genes are TRBV30 and TRBJ1-2; D is undetermined. The V gene's germline CDR1 is GTSNPN and CDR2 SVGIG (reference sequence). The V and J ends lost 2 bases and 9 bases respectively, with 13 bases between them. This CDR3 comprises 12 residues. CDR3: CAWSLTSGSYTF. The CDR3 DNA is TGTGCCTGGAGTCTGACAAGTGGAAGCTACACCTTC.

The chain links TRBV6-5 to TRBJ1-1; perhaps TRBD1 as D (5 bases). The CDR3 sequence is 15 residues long. Per the germline V gene, CDR1 is MNHEY and CDR2 is SVGAGI. Trimming shortened V by 6 bases and J by 0 bases, and 14 bases separated the two germline ends. CDR3 amino acids: CASRTQAGLNTEAFF. In DNA, the CDR3 is TGTGCCAGCAGGACTCAGGCGGGGCTGAACACTGAAGCTTTCTTT.

This chain joins TRBV15 and TRBJ2-1; TRBD2 might be the D (6 bases). V lost 0 bases and J lost 4, with 10 bases in between. The CDR3 length is 15 residues. The germline V gene encodes CDR1 LNHNV and CDR2 YYDKDF (reference sequence). The CDR3 loop is CATSREGGFYNEQFF. The CDR3 DNA is TGTGCCACCAGCAGAGAAGGAGGGTTTTACAATGAGCAGTTCTTC.

The chain uses TRBV7-7 and TRBJ2-2, with 8 nucleotides matching TRBD2. Germline CDR1 SSHAT, CDR2 FNYEAQ (reference sequence). J lost 5 bases, V lost 0 bases, and 5 bases had no gene match. This CDR3 region has 16 residues. The CDR3 is CASSLAGTRGTGELFF. The CDR3 DNA is TGTGCCAGCAGCTTAGCCGGGACTAGGGGGACCGGGGAGCTGTTTTTT.

The table lists this clone with a count of one. The chain couples TRBV27 to TRBJ2-7; D ambiguous. The germline V and J ends were trimmed by 2 bases and 6 bases, with 5 bases remaining between them. The CDR3 extends over 11 amino acids. Germline V gene data show CDR1 as MNHEY and CDR2 as SMNVEV (reference sequence). CDR3 amino acids: CASSLGAEQYF. DNA of the CDR3: TGTGCCAGCAGTTTAGGAGCCGAGCAGTACTTC.

The sample holds a few counts of this clone. The gene calls are TRBV2 and TRBJ2-1, with a weak D call TRBD2 (6 bases). The CDR3 is made up of 16 amino acids. CDR1 and CDR2 from the germline V gene are SNHLY and FYNNEI. The V gene lost 4 bases and the J gene lost 2 bases, with 15 bases spanning the gap. CDR3 protein: CASSVSGAVAYNEQFF. CDR3 DNA sequence: TGTGCCAGCAGTGTCTCGGGAGCCGTGGCCTACAATGAGCAGTTCTTC.

For the CDR3, the DNA is TGTGCTAGTGGCGTTTACAATGAGCAGTTCTTC. Translating gives CASGVYNEQFF. The chain is built from TRBV12-5 and TRBJ2-1; D remains unclear. The V end lost 6 bases, the J end lost 4 bases, and 4 bases lay between the germline ends. Per the germline V gene, CDR1 is LGHNT and CDR2 is FRNRAP. This CDR3 contains 11 residues.

V gene TRBV6-6 combines with J gene TRBJ1-2, with D unclear. The CDR3 runs 14 residues. Germline V gives CDR1 MNHNY, CDR2 SVGAGI (reference sequence). V was clipped by 0 bases and J by 1 base, with 6 bases between them. CDR3 sequence reads: CASSYSVFNYGYTF. CDR3 bases: TGTGCCAGCAGTTACTCTGTCTTTAACTATGGCTACACCTTC.

The chain links TRBV29-1 to TRBJ1-1; no firm D call. The CDR3 consists of 15 residues. The germline V and J ends were trimmed by 5 bases and 0 bases, with 16 bases remaining between them. From germline, CDR1 is SQVTM and CDR2 ANQGSEA. The CDR3 DNA reads as TGCAGCGTTTCCCCAGTGAGCGGGCTGAACACTGAAGCTTTCTTT. This translates into CSVSPVSGLNTEAFF. Variable domain in full (rest from reference TRBV29-1 and TRBJ1-1): SAVISQKPSRDICQRGTSLTIQCQVDSQVTMMFWYRQQPGQSLTLIATANQGSEATYESGFVIDKFPISRPNLTFSTLTVSNMSPEDSSIYLCSVSPVSGLNTEAFFGQGTRLTVV.

V gene TRBV6-4 combines with J gene TRBJ2-3; a possible D gene is TRBD2 (5 bases). V was pared by 4 bases and J by 3 bases, with 8 bases between. CDR3 length: 13 residues. Germline CDR1 reads MRHNA; CDR2 reads SNTAGT. This chain's CDR3 is CASSGQRTDTQYF. The CDR3 region has the DNA TGTGCCAGCAGTGGTCAGCGGACAGATACGCAGTATTTT.

The chain joins TRBV18 to TRBJ2-6; the D gene is possibly TRBD2 (6 bases). CDR1 KGHSH and CDR2 LQKENI come from the germline V gene. With 3 bases removed from V and 2 bases from J, the gap between germline ends came to 20 bases. The CDR3 runs to 19 residues. CDR3 sequence reads: CASSPRRDPKAPGANVLTF. For the CDR3, the DNA is TGTGCCAGCTCACCTCGGCGGGATCCAAAAGCCCCTGGGGCCAACGTCCTGACTTTC.

The chain is built from TRBV9 and TRBJ1-2; 7 bases are shared with TRBD1. With V trimmed by 3 bases and J by 4 bases, 6 bases remained unmatched. The CDR3 length is 14 residues. Germline CDR1 reads SGDLS; CDR2 reads YYNGEE. The CDR3 loop is CASSATGAGYGYTF. CDR3 nucleotide sequence: TGTGCCAGCAGCGCCACAGGGGCCGGCTATGGCTACACCTTC.

The chain joins TRBV5-1 to TRBJ2-7; weak D call: TRBD2 (5 bases). The V end lost 9 bases, the J end lost 2 bases, and 15 bases lay between the germline ends. Germline CDR1 is SGHRS and CDR2 is YFSETQ. CDR3 size: 13 residues. CDR3 bases: TGCGCCACCCCCTTTCCGGGAACCTACGAGCAGTACTTC. It translates to CATPFPGTYEQYF.

The chain joins TRBV28 to TRBJ1-2; TRBD1 matches at 7 bases. In germline, CDR1 is MDHEN, CDR2 SYDVKM. The CDR3 runs to 14 residues. The junction had 7 bases not matched to a gene; V was cut back by 7 bases and J by 2 bases. CDR3 bases: TGTGCCAGCACTCTGACAGGGCAAAACTATGGCTACACCTTC. Amino acid sequence: CASTLTGQNYGYTF.

Note on this clone: One junction end disagrees with the germline gene, perhaps due to a read error. This rearrangement joins TRBV6-5 to TRBJ2-7, with D perhaps matching TRBD2 (5 bases). Germline loops: CDR1 MNHEY, CDR2 SVGAGI. The CDR3 has 14 amino acids. The CDR3 region is CASSRVLGSNEQYF. The CDR3 bases are TGTGCCAGCAGTCGGGTACTAGGCTCCAACGAGCAGTACTTC.

A few counts support this clone. The chain joins TRBV4-1 to TRBJ1-1, with D unresolved. V shed 4 bases and J shed 5 bases, with 8 bases lying between them. Germline V CDR1 and CDR2: MGHRA, YSYEKL. The CDR3 spans 12 residues. CDR3 in amino acids: CASSPGGTEAFF. CDR3 bases: TGCGCCAGCAGCCCCGGAGGAACTGAAGCTTTCTTT.

As DNA, the CDR3 is TGTGCCAGCAGCGTAGGGGGGGACACCGGGGAGCTGTTTTTT. It specifies CASSVGGDTGELFF. This chain uses TRBV9 with TRBJ2-2, with a weak D call TRBD2 (6 bases). Trimming removed 0 bases at V and 3 bases at J, with 6 bases between. The CDR3 is 14 residues long. From germline, CDR1 is SGDLS and CDR2 YYNGEE.

The V gene is TRBV9, the J gene TRBJ2-1; tentatively, D is TRBD2 (6 bases). Germline V lookup: CDR1 SGDLS, CDR2 YYNGEE. This CDR3 spans 15 amino acids. The V end was cut by 4 bases, the J end by 2 bases, with 13 bases between. CDR3 protein: CASSPTGGAYNEQFF. CDR3 DNA sequence: TGTGCCAGCAGCCCCACCGGGGGAGCCTACAATGAGCAGTTCTTC. Based on the CDR3 plus reference TRBV9 and TRBJ2-1, the full variable domain is DSGVTQTPKHLITATGQRVTLRCSPRSGDLSVYWYQQSLDQGLQFLIQYYNGEERAKGNILERFSAQQFPDLHSELNLSSLELGDSALYFCASSPTGGAYNEQFFGPGTRLTVL.

The chain recombines TRBV10-3 with TRBJ1-2; no reliable D call. Deletions cut 0 bases from V and 6 bases from J, with 11 bases between. This CDR3 is built from 14 residues. Germline V CDR1 and CDR2: ENHRY, SYGVKD. DNA of the CDR3: TGTGCCATCAGTGAGTCCGGGTCAGATCATGGCTACACCTTC. Amino acid sequence: CAISESGSDHGYTF.

The CDR3 loop is CASRLESGNTIYF. The CDR3 DNA reads TGTGCCAGCCGACTGGAGTCTGGAAACACCATATATTTT. The rearrangement links TRBV2 to TRBJ1-3; D gene uncertain. This CDR3 spans 13 amino acids. The V end was cut by 8 bases, the J end by 1 base, with 9 bases between. From germline, CDR1 is SNHLY and CDR2 FYNNEI.

This clone showed up just a few times. This sequence joins TRBV27 and TRBJ2-1, with 8 bases fitting TRBD1. Losses at the gene ends were 2 bases for V and 2 bases for J; bases not matched to a gene: 5. The germline gives CDR1 MNHEY, CDR2 SMNVEV (reference sequence). CDR3 length equals 16 residues. CDR3 DNA: TGTGCCAGCAGTTTAAGAACGGGACAGGCCTACAATGAGCAGTTCTTC. It encodes CASSLRTGQAYNEQFF.

This clone was seen a handful of times. The chain has TRBV27 and TRBJ1-2; 8 bases fit TRBD1. Germline-derived CDR1 and CDR2 are MNHEY and SMNVEV (reference sequence). The CDR3 totals 14 residues. Trimming took 4 bases from V and 2 from J; bases not matched to a gene: 3. The DNA for the CDR3 is TGTGCCAGCAGTTACGACAGGGGAAACTATGGCTACACCTTC. It specifies CASSYDRGNYGYTF.